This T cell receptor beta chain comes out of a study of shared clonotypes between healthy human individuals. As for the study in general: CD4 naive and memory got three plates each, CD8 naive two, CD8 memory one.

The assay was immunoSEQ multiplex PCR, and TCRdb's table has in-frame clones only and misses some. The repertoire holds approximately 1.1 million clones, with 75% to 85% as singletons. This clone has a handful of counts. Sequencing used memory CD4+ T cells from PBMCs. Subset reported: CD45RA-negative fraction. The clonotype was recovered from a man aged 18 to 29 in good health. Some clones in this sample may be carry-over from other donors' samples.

CDR3: CASSDRLAGAGELFF. The CDR3 DNA is TGTGCCAGCAGTGATCGGCTAGCGGGAGCCGGGGAGCTGTTTTTT. The rearrangement links TRBV2 to TRBJ2-2, with 10 bases matching TRBD2. The germline V gene encodes CDR1 SNHLY and CDR2 FYNNEI. CDR3 size: 15 residues. V dropped 3 bases and J dropped 6; count of bases not matched to a gene: 4.